The 32 T cell receptor beta chains given below trace back to one sample, sequenced in a study of Ad26.COV2.S vaccination and SARS-CoV-2 variants. TCRdb's copy holds only in-frame clones and misses some; the assay was immunoSEQ multiplex PCR. This sample has 300,000 to 400,000 clones, with around 88% found just once. Treatment meaning: some 19 received Ad26.COV2.S at low or high dose, single or two shots; five or six received placebo; per-sample allocation not given. Vaccine and placebo recipients were sampled on day 63 after the first injection. Sequencing used peripheral blood, obtained in a trial of Ad26.COV2.S vaccine versus placebo. Receptor source: a person aged 18 to 65 who received the Ad26.COV2.S COVID-19 vaccine or a placebo.

In regard to this clone: One end of the junction fails to match germline, which may point to a read error. The rearrangement links TRBV6-5 to TRBJ1-4, with D perhaps matching TRBD1 (5 bases). This CDR3 contains 13 residues. From germline, CDR1 is MNHEY and CDR2 SVGAGI. The DNA for the CDR3 is TGTGCCAGCCGGGACGGGATACGTGAAAACCTGTTTTTT. This sequence encodes CASRDGIRENLFF.

The chain joins TRBV18 to TRBJ2-5, with D unclear. Trimming stripped 0 bases from V and 5 bases from J, with 22 bases between. Germline V gene data show CDR1 as KGHSH and CDR2 as LQKENI. The CDR3 runs 18 residues. The CDR3 DNA follows: TGTGCCAGCTCACCACCGGTCCAGGCGAATCCCCGCCTGGAGACCCAGTACTTC. Encoded protein: CASSPPVQANPRLETQYF.

CDR3 sequence reads: CASSEARGFLTYEQYF. For the CDR3, the DNA is TGTGCCAGCAGTGAAGCGAGAGGCTTTCTGACCTACGAGCAGTACTTC. The rearrangement joins TRBV6-1 to TRBJ2-7; no clear D gene. V lost 0 bases and J 2 bases, leaving 14 bases between the germline ends. The CDR3 runs to 16 residues. Germline V lookup: CDR1 MNHNS, CDR2 SASEGT.

J is TRBJ1-5 and V is TRBV4-2; 8 nucleotides match TRBD1. Per germline, CDR1 LGHNA and CDR2 YNFKEQ. The V segment lost 0 bases and the J segment 5 bases; nucleotides outside the gene matches: 0. This CDR3 is 14 amino acids long. CDR3 region: CASSQEDRDQPQHF. The CDR3 DNA sequence: TGTGCCAGCAGCCAAGAGGACAGGGATCAGCCCCAGCATTTT.

J is TRBJ2-1 and V is TRBV9; D not resolved. The length of the CDR3 is 13 residues. Per germline, CDR1 SGDLS and CDR2 YYNGEE. V lost 2 bases and J 8 bases, leaving 11 bases between the germline ends. Here the CDR3 reads CASSVGDTDEQFF. CDR3 nucleotides: TGTGCCAGCAGCGTCGGAGATACAGATGAGCAGTTCTTC.

V is TRBV6-1 and J is TRBJ2-6; the match to TRBD1 covers 10 bases. The CDR3 loop spans 16 amino acids. The ends lost 4 bases at V and 2 bases at J; junction bases unmatched: 2. Germline V lookup: CDR1 MNHNS, CDR2 SASEGT. The CDR3 is CASSAGQGAGANVLTF. Here the CDR3 DNA reads TGTGCCAGCAGTGCAGGACAGGGGGCTGGGGCCAACGTCCTGACTTTC.

The V and J genes are TRBV5-1 and TRBJ1-2, with TRBD1 matching 11 bases. Per germline, CDR1 SGHRS and CDR2 YFSETQ. After removal of 4 bases from V and 8 bases from J, the junction contained 7 bases not matched to a gene. This CDR3 has 14 residues. The CDR3 here is CASSPSGTGGGYTF. The DNA for the CDR3 is TGCGCCAGCAGCCCCTCCGGGACAGGGGGAGGCTACACCTTC.

The CDR3, as DNA: TGTGCCAGCAGCTTTTCTAGCTCCTATAATTCACCCCTCCACTTT. Its translation is CASSFSSSYNSPLHF. The chain recombines TRBV5-6 with TRBJ1-6; D ambiguous. The V and J ends lost 2 bases and 0 bases respectively, with 6 bases between them. Germline lookup yields CDR1 SGHDT and CDR2 YYEEEE. The CDR3 runs to 15 residues.

The V call is TRBV25-1, the J call TRBJ2-3; D is unresolved. The CDR3 is 14 amino acids. In germline, CDR1 is MGHDK, CDR2 SYGVNS. V gave up 0 bases and J gave up 3 bases, with 7 bases separating them. CDR3 in DNA: TGTGCCAGCAGTGAATATAAAGCAACAGATACGCAGTATTTT. This translates into CASSEYKATDTQYF. Full variable domain (outside the CDR3, taken from reference TRBV25-1 and TRBJ2-3): EADIYQTPRYLVIGTGKKITLECSQTMGHDKMYWYQQDPGMELHLIHYSYGVNSTEKGDLSSESTVSRIRTEHFPLTLESARPSHTSQYLCASSEYKATDTQYFGPGTRLTVL.

Here the CDR3 reads CASSVSGGADYNEQFF. The DNA of the CDR3 is TGTGCCAGCAGCGTAAGCGGGGGGGCCGACTACAATGAGCAGTTCTTC. V and J are TRBV9 and TRBJ2-1, with 10 bases that match TRBD2. Germline loops: CDR1 SGDLS, CDR2 YYNGEE. With 1 base clipped from V and 3 bases from J, the junction kept 4 bases outside the gene matches. The CDR3 length is 16 residues.

The chain has TRBV5-4 and TRBJ2-7; 8 nucleotides match TRBD2. The CDR3 has 16 amino acids. V lost 4 bases, J lost 0 bases, and 9 bases stayed unmatched. Germline lookup yields CDR1 SGHNT and CDR2 YYREEE (reference sequence). The CDR3 loop reads CASSTGGAGGSYEQYF. The DNA for the CDR3 is TGTGCCAGCAGCACTGGTGGGGCGGGGGGCTCCTACGAGCAGTACTTC.

Comments on this clone: This specimen includes other DNA sequences encoding the same CDR3. The chain is built from TRBV2 and TRBJ1-2; a weak D match, TRBD1 (5 bases). V lost 6 bases and J 4 bases, leaving 9 bases between the germline ends. The CDR3 has 12 residues. Germline CDR1 reads SNHLY; CDR2 reads FYNNEI. The CDR3 protein is CASSGGAYGYTF. Written as DNA, the CDR3 is TGTGCCAGCAGCGGAGGGGCCTATGGCTACACCTTC. The full variable domain, its missing parts supplied by reference TRBV2 and TRBJ1-2, is EPEVTQTPSHQVTQMGQEVILRCVPISNHLYFYWYRQILGQKVEFLVSFYNNEISEKSEIFDDQFSVERPDGSNFTLKIRSTKLEDSAMYFCASSGGAYGYTFGSGTRLTVV.

The V call is TRBV29-1, the J call TRBJ1-5, with D possibly matching TRBD1 (6 bases). Trimming took 0 bases from V and 6 from J, leaving 15 bases between them. The CDR3 covers 15 residues. The V gene's germline CDR1 is SQVTM and CDR2 ANQGSEA. CDR3 nucleotides: TGCAGCGTTGAAGAGGGGTCGGGGGGCGGTCAGCCCCAGCATTTT. Protein sequence: CSVEEGSGGGQPQHF.

The rearrangement joins TRBV19 to TRBJ1-5; no clear D. The CDR3 consists of 17 residues. The germline CDR1 and CDR2 sequences are LNHDA and SQIVND (reference sequence). Trimming removed 3 bases from V and 0 bases from J, with 15 bases in between. The DNA of the CDR3 is TGTGCCAGTAGTATCGGGCAGGCCGGATTTAGCAATCAGCCCCAGCATTTT. It encodes CASSIGQAGFSNQPQHF.

The V call is TRBV5-8, the J call TRBJ2-7, with D unresolved. V lost 2 bases and J lost 3, with 9 bases in between. CDR1 and CDR2 (germline): SGHTS, YDEGEE. The CDR3 contains 13 residues. The CDR3 reads CASSFSVLYEQYF. As DNA, the CDR3 is TGTGCCAGCAGCTTCAGTGTGCTCTACGAGCAGTACTTC.

The gene calls are TRBV11-2 and TRBJ2-7, with TRBD1 as a possible D gene (6 bases). V lost 5 bases and J 6 bases, leaving 20 bases between the germline ends. Germline V lookup: CDR1 SGHAT, CDR2 FQNNGV. CDR3 length: 15 amino acids. This CDR3 reads CASSPGGRGEREQYF. In DNA form, the CDR3 reads TGTGCCAGCAGCCCTGGGGGCAGGGGAGAGCGCGAGCAGTACTTC.

The chain links TRBV19 to TRBJ2-3; no firm D call. Germline lookup yields CDR1 LNHDA and CDR2 SQIVND (reference sequence). The length of the CDR3 is 15 residues. Deletions cut 3 bases from V and 4 bases from J, with 14 bases between. The CDR3 DNA reads TGTGCCAGTAGTATCTTTACAGATGCATCAGATACGCAGTATTTT. Encoded protein: CASSIFTDASDTQYF. The complete variable domain, with remaining parts taken from reference TRBV19 and TRBJ2-3, reads DGGITQSPKYLFRKEGQNVTLSCEQNLNHDAMYWYRQDPGQGLRLIYYSQIVNDFQKGDIAEGYSVSREKKESFPLTVTSAQKNPTAFYLCASSIFTDASDTQYFGPGTRLTVL.

With regard to this clone: The sample carries other DNA sequences with the same CDR3. V usage is TRBV15 and J usage is TRBJ1-5, with D hard to call. The CDR3 is made up of 12 amino acids. The V gene lost 3 bases and the J gene lost 3 bases, with 3 bases spanning the gap. The germline gives CDR1 LNHNV, CDR2 YYDKDF (reference sequence). The CDR3 spells CATSRVNQPQHF. The CDR3 region has the DNA TGTGCCACCAGCAGGGTCAATCAGCCCCAGCATTTT.

The genes are TRBV27 and TRBJ1-5; 10 bases map to TRBD1. There are 15 residues in the CDR3. J lost 2 bases, V lost 6 bases, and 4 bases had no gene match. Germline-derived CDR1 and CDR2 are MNHEY and SMNVEV (reference sequence). This CDR3 is CASRSGTGGNQPQHF. As DNA, the CDR3 is TGTGCCAGCAGGTCCGGGACAGGGGGCAATCAGCCCCAGCATTTT.

V and J are TRBV9 and TRBJ1-1; D may be TRBD1 (5 bases). The length of the CDR3 is 13 residues. Germline V gene data show CDR1 as SGDLS and CDR2 as YYNGEE. Trimming cost V 2 bases and J 6 bases, with 11 bases left between them. This CDR3 reads CASSVSGIAEAFF. The CDR3 DNA is TGTGCCAGCAGCGTGTCAGGGATCGCTGAAGCTTTCTTT.

This chain connects TRBV28 to TRBJ2-2; 11 bases align to TRBD2. Germline trimming cut 6 bases from V and 0 bases from J; bases unmatched to any gene: 0. Per the germline V gene, CDR1 is MDHEN and CDR2 is SYDVKM. The CDR3 totals 15 residues. This chain's CDR3 is CASRLAGANTGELFF. The CDR3 DNA sequence: TGTGCCAGCAGACTAGCGGGGGCGAACACCGGGGAGCTGTTTTTT.

The chain links TRBV13 to TRBJ2-2, with no clear D. V dropped 5 bases and J dropped 7 bases, with 8 bases sitting between them. CDR1 and CDR2 from the germline V gene are PRHDT and FYEKMQ (reference sequence). The CDR3 extends over 12 amino acids. The CDR3 spells CASSAQLGELFF. CDR3 in DNA: TGTGCCAGCAGCGCCCAACTCGGGGAGCTGTTTTTT.

The V call is TRBV2, the J call TRBJ2-7; D remains unclear. The germline V gene has CDR1 SNHLY and CDR2 FYNNEI. V shed 3 bases and J shed 3 bases, with 12 bases lying between them. This CDR3 comprises 14 residues. CDR3 sequence: CASSDEGNIYEQYF. CDR3 sequence (DNA): TGTGCCAGCAGTGATGAAGGGAATATCTACGAGCAGTACTTC.

This clone was seen only a few times. The chain carries TRBV28 and TRBJ1-2, with no clear D. V shed 1 base and J shed 4 bases, with 13 bases lying between them. The germline V gene encodes CDR1 MDHEN and CDR2 SYDVKM. The CDR3 is 15 amino acids. In DNA form, the CDR3 reads TGTGCCAGCAGTTTATATGGGCAGTACCTCTATGGCTACACCTTC. Protein: CASSLYGQYLYGYTF.

V gene TRBV5-1 combines with J gene TRBJ1-3; D call uncertain. The CDR3 has 14 amino acids. Trimming pared 2 bases from V and 2 bases from J, leaving 8 bases between. Looked up from germline, CDR1 is SGHRS and CDR2 is YFSETQ. The DNA of the CDR3 is TGCGCCAGCAGCTTTGGGGTACCTGGAAACACCATATATTTT. Encoded protein: CASSFGVPGNTIYF.

This sequence joins TRBV6-5 and TRBJ1-3, with TRBD1 matching over 9 bases. CDR1 MNHEY and CDR2 SVGAGI come from the germline V gene. The ends lost 10 bases at V and 3 bases at J; junction bases unmatched: 4. The CDR3 contains 13 residues. CDR3 DNA: TGTGCCATGGGACAGGGACTTGGAAACACCATATATTTT. This codes for CAMGQGLGNTIYF.

The CDR3 protein is CASRSSFNEKLFF. Written as DNA, the CDR3 is TGTGCCAGTAGATCATCCTTTAATGAAAAACTGTTTTTT. V and J are TRBV19 and TRBJ1-4; D unresolved. In germline, CDR1 is LNHDA, CDR2 SQIVND (reference sequence). Trimming cost V 6 bases and J 4 bases, with 9 bases left between them. The CDR3 covers 13 residues.

This clone was observed a single time. The gene calls are TRBV2 and TRBJ1-3; D is possibly TRBD1 (5 bases). Trimming shortened V by 6 bases and J by 0 bases, and 9 bases separated the two germline ends. The CDR3 runs to 14 residues. Germline CDR1 is SNHLY and CDR2 is FYNNEI. In nucleotides, the CDR3 is TGTGCCAGCAGGGGGACCGTCTCTGGAAACACCATATATTTT. Residues: CASRGTVSGNTIYF. The whole variable domain, remainder taken from reference TRBV2 and TRBJ1-3, is EPEVTQTPSHQVTQMGQEVILRCVPISNHLYFYWYRQILGQKVEFLVSFYNNEISEKSEIFDDQFSVERPDGSNFTLKIRSTKLEDSAMYFCASRGTVSGNTIYFGEGSWLTVV.

The chain has TRBV19 and TRBJ1-6; no clear D gene. Germline CDR1 and CDR2: LNHDA and SQIVND (reference sequence). V was cut by 3 bases and J by 8 bases, with 11 bases left in between. The CDR3 spans 14 residues. CDR3 protein: CASSIRGRDSPLHF. Here the CDR3 DNA reads TGTGCCAGTAGTATCAGAGGGAGGGATTCACCCCTCCACTTT. The whole variable domain, filled in from reference TRBV19 and TRBJ1-6, reads DGGITQSPKYLFRKEGQNVTLSCEQNLNHDAMYWYRQDPGQGLRLIYYSQIVNDFQKGDIAEGYSVSREKKESFPLTVTSAQKNPTAFYLCASSIRGRDSPLHFGNGTRLTVT.

J is TRBJ1-5 and V is TRBV20-1; D not certain. The CDR3 length is 9 residues. CDR1 DFQATT and CDR2 SNEGSKA come from the germline V gene (reference sequence). Deletions cut 8 bases from V and 4 bases from J, with 3 bases between. For the CDR3, the DNA is TGCAGTCATAATCAGCCCCAGCATTTT. It translates to CSHNQPQHF.

This chain joins TRBV19 and TRBJ1-2; 8 nucleotides line up with TRBD1. CDR1 and CDR2 from the germline V gene are LNHDA and SQIVND (reference sequence). The CDR3 spans 14 residues. V shed 7 bases, J shed 2 bases, and the junction held 6 bases outside the gene matches. CDR3 region: CASKPWDRNYGYTF. Here the CDR3 DNA reads TGTGCCAGTAAACCTTGGGACAGGAACTATGGCTACACCTTC.

The rearrangement uses TRBV11-3 and TRBJ2-2; no reliable D call. Trimming cost V 4 bases and J 4 bases, with 7 bases left between them. Germline V lookup: CDR1 SGHNT, CDR2 YENEEA. The CDR3 is 13 residues long. The CDR3 reads CASSSPGTGELFF. CDR3 DNA: TGTGCCAGCAGCTCCCCAGGCACCGGGGAGCTGTTTTTT.